The entry below gives a single T cell receptor (beta chain) sequence along with its context. Antigen specificity is unknown. Use of 60 Vbeta and 13 Jbeta primers characterized the PCR. TCRdb keeps only in-frame clones here, not all; method: immunoSEQ multiplex PCR. The sample holds roughly 180,000 clones, 79% seen once. Trimming at V came to 2 bases and at J to 3 bases, leaving 10 bases not matched to a gene. The CDR3 has 17 amino acids. CDR1 GTSNPN and CDR2 SVGIG come from the germline V gene (reference sequence). The sample originates from a study of cytomegalovirus exposure and HLA in healthy donors. Study as a whole: Clustering assigned about 79% of the roughly 370 genotyped donors to the Caucasian-associated ancestry cluster. The study, taken as a whole, reports: Roughly uniform depth of sequencing across donors was assumed in presence/absence analyses. It emerged from a later analysis that several of the most significant clusters appeared to be linked to common viral pathogens. Testing in vitro showed a few CMV-associated chains specific for CMV antigens.

This sequence originates from a girl between 5 and 17 years old in good health and CMV-seropositive. Sample: PBMCs. The V gene is TRBV30, the J gene TRBJ1-2; 12 bases are shared with TRBD1. The CDR3 sequence is CAWSLTGTGGLYYGYTF. For the CDR3, the DNA is TGTGCCTGGAGTCTCACCGGGACAGGGGGCCTTTACTATGGCTACACCTTC.